The T cell receptor beta chain under discussion was sequenced for a study of PD-L1 blockade in urothelial cancer. Overall study: Study patients had been treated with 0 to 3 previous chemotherapy regimens.

Sequencing used immunoSEQ multiplex PCR; TCRdb keeps in-frame clones, though not all of them. The repertoire holds some 40,000 clones, with 70% to 90% as singletons. Losses at the gene ends were 6 bases for V and 3 bases for J; bases not matched to a gene: 7. The CDR3 sequence is 16 residues long. Looked up from germline, CDR1 is SNHLY and CDR2 is FYNNEI. Documented time point: pretreatment peripheral blood. Sample: PBMCs, taken around atezolizumab (anti-PD-L1) treatment. The receptor comes from a donor aged 40 or over with urothelial cancer. The chain uses TRBV2 and TRBJ2-1, with TRBD2 matching 11 bases. This CDR3 is CASSDPLAGGYNEQFF. The DNA for the CDR3 is TGTGCCAGCAGCGACCCTCTAGCGGGAGGCTACAATGAGCAGTTCTTC. Supplemented by reference TRBV2 and TRBJ2-1, the full variable domain reads EPEVTQTPSHQVTQMGQEVILRCVPISNHLYFYWYRQILGQKVEFLVSFYNNEISEKSEIFDDQFSVERPDGSNFTLKIRSTKLEDSAMYFCASSDPLAGGYNEQFFGPGTRLTVL.